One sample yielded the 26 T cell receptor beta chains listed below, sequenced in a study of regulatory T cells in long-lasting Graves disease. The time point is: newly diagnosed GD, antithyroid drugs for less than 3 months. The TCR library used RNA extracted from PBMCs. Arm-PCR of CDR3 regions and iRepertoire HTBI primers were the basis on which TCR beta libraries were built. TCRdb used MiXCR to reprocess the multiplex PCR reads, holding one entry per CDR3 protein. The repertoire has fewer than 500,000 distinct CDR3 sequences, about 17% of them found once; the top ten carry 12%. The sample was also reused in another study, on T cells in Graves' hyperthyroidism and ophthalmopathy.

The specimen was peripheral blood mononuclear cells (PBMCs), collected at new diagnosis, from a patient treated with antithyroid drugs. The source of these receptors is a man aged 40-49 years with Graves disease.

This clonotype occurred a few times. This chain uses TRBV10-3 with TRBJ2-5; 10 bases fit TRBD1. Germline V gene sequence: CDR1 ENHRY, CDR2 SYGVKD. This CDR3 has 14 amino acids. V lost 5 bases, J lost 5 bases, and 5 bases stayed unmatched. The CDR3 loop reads CAISYGTGVETQYF. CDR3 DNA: TGTGCCATCAGTTACGGGACAGGGGTCGAGACCCAGTACTTC.

For the CDR3, the DNA is TGTGCCAGCATCTTCGGACTAGCGGGAGCAGATACGCAGTATTTT. Protein: CASIFGLAGADTQYF. This chain uses TRBV2 with TRBJ2-3; 13 bases line up with TRBD2. Trimming cost V 7 bases and J 4 bases; bases outside gene matches: 5. The CDR3 contains 15 residues. Per germline, CDR1 SNHLY and CDR2 FYNNEI.

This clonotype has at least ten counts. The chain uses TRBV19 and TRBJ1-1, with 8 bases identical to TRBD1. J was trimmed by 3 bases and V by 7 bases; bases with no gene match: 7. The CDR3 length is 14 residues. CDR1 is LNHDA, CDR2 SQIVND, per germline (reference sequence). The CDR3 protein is CASIKDRVDTEAFF. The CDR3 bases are TGTGCCAGTATCAAGGACAGGGTCGACACTGAAGCTTTCTTT. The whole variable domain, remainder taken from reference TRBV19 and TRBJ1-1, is DGGITQSPKYLFRKEGQNVTLSCEQNLNHDAMYWYRQDPGQGLRLIYYSQIVNDFQKGDIAEGYSVSREKKESFPLTVTSAQKNPTAFYLCASIKDRVDTEAFFGQGTRLTVV.

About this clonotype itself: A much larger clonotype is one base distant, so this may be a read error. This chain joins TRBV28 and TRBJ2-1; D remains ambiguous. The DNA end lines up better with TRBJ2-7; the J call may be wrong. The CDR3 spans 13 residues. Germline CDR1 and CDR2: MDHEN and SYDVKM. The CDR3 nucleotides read TGTGCCAGCAGTTTATTTGGGCCAGCCGGGCAGTACTTC. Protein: CASSLFGPAGQYF.

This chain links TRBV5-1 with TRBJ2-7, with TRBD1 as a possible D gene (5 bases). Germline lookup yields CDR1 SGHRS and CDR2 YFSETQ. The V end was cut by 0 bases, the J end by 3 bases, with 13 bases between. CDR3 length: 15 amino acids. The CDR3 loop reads CASSLAPGMCYEQYF. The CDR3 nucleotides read TGCGCCAGCAGCTTGGCACCAGGGATGTGCTACGAGCAGTACTTC.

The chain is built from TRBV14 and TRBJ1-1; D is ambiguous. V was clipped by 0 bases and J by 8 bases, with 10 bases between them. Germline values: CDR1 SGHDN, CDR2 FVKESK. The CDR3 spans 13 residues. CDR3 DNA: TGTGCCAGCAGCCAAGATATGCGGAGGGAAGCTTTCTTT. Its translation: CASSQDMRREAFF. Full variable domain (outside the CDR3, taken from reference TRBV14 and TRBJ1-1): EAGVTQFPSHSVIEKGQTVTLRCDPISGHDNLYWYRRVMGKEIKFLLHFVKESKQDESGMPNNRFLAERTGGTYSTLKVQPAELEDSGVYFCASSQDMRREAFFGQGTRLTVV.

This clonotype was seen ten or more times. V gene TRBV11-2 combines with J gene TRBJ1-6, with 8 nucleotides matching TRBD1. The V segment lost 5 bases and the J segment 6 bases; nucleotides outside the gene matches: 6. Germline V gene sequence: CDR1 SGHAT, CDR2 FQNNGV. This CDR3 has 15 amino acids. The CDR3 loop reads CASSTGQGFNSPLHF. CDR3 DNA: TGTGCCAGCAGCACCGGACAGGGTTTTAATTCACCCCTCCACTTT.

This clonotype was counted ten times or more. The CDR3 bases are TGTGCCAGCAGTACACCGGGACAGAGATACGAGCAGTACTTC. It is translated as CASSTPGQRYEQYF. The chain links TRBV11-2 to TRBJ2-7; TRBD1 matches at 7 bases. V lost 6 bases, J lost 4 bases, and 9 bases stayed unmatched. CDR1 and CDR2 (germline): SGHAT, FQNNGV. The CDR3 spans 14 residues.

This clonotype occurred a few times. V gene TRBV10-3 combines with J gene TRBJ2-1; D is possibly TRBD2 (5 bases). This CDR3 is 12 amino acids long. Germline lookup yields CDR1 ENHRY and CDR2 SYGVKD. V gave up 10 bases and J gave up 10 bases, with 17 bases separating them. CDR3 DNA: TGTGCCACCTCCGACGGGCGGAGGGAGCAGTTCTTC. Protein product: CATSDGRREQFF.

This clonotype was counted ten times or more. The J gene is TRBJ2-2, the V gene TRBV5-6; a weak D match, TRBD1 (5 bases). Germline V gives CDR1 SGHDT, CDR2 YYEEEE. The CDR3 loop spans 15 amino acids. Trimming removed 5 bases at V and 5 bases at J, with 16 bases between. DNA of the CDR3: TGTGCCAGCAGACCCCAGGGTCGAGGAACCGGGGAGCTGTTTTTT. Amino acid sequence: CASRPQGRGTGELFF.

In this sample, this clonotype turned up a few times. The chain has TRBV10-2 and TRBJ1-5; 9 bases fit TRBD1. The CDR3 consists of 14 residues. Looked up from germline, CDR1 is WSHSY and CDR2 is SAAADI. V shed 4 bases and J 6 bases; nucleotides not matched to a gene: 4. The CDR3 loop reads CASSATGGRQPQHF. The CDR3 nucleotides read TGCGCCAGCAGTGCCACAGGGGGCCGTCAGCCCCAGCATTTT.

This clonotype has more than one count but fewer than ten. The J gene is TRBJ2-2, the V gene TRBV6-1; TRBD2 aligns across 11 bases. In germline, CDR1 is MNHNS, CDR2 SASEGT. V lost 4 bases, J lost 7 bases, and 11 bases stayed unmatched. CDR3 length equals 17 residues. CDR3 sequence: CASSGGLAGGLDGELFF. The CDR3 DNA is TGTGCCAGCAGTGGGGGTCTAGCGGGAGGCCTTGACGGGGAGCTGTTTTTT.

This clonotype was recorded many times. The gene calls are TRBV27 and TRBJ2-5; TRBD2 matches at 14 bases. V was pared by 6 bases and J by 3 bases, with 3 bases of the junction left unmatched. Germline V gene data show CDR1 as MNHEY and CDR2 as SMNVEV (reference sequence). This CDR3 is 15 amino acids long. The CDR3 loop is CASSPGLAGEETQYF. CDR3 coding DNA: TGTGCCAGCAGCCCGGGACTAGCGGGAGAAGAGACCCAGTACTTC.

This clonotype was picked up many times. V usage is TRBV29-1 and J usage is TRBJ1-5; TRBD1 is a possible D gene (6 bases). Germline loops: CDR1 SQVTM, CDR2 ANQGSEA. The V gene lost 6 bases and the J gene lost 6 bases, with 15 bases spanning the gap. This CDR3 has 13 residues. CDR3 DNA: TGCAGCGTGGTACAGGGAACTAGTCAGCCCCAGCATTTT. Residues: CSVVQGTSQPQHF.

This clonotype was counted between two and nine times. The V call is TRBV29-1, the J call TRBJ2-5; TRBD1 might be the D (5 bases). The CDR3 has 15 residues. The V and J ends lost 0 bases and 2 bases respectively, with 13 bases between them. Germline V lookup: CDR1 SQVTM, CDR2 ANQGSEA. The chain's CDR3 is CSVEDTGGRQETQYF. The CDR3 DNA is TGCAGCGTTGAAGATACAGGCGGAAGGCAAGAGACCCAGTACTTC.

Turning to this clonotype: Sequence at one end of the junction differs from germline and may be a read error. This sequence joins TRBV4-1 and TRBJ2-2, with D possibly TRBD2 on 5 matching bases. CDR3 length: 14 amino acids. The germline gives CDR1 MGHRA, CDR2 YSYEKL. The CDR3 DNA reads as TGTGCCAGCAGCCGGCGGACTTTAACCGGGGAGCTGTTTTTT. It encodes CASSRRTLTGELFF.

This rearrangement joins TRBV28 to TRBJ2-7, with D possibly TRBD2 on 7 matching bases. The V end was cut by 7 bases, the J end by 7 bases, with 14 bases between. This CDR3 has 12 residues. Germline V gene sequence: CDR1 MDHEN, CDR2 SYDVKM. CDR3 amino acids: CASTLEGGEQYF. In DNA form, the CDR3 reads TGTGCCAGCACCCTCGAGGGGGGGGAGCAGTACTTC.

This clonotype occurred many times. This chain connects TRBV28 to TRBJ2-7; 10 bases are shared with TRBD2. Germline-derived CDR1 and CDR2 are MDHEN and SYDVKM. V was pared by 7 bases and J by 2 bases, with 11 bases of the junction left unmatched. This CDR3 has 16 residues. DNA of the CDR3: TGTGCCAGCAACACCCGAGCGGGAGGGAATACCTACGAGCAGTACTTC. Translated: CASNTRAGGNTYEQYF.

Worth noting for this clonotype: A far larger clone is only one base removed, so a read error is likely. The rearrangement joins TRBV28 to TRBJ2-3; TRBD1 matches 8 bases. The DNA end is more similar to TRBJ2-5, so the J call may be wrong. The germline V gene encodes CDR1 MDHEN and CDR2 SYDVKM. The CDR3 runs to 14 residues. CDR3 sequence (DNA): TGTGCCAGCAGTCCCTTCAGGGGGCGGAAGACCCAGTACTTC. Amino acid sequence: CASSPFRGRKTQYF.

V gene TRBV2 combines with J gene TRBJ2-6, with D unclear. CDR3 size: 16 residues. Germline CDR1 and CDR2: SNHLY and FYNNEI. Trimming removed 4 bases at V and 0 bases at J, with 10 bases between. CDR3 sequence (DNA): TGTGCCAGCAGTGGGGGATCGAGCTCTGGGGCCAACGTCCTGACTTTC. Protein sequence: CASSGGSSSGANVLTF.

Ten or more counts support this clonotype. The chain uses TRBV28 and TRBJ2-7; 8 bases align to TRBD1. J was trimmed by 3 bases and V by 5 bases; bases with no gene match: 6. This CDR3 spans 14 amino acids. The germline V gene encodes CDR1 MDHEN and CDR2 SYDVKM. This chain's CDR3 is CASSLTDRDYEQYF. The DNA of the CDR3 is TGTGCCAGCAGTCTCACGGACAGGGACTACGAGCAGTACTTC. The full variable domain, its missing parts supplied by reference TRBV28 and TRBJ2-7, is DVKVTQSSRYLVKRTGEKVFLECVQDMDHENMFWYRQDPGLGLRLIYFSYDVKMKEKGDIPEGYSVSREKKERFSLILESASTNQTSMYLCASSLTDRDYEQYFGPGTRLTVT.

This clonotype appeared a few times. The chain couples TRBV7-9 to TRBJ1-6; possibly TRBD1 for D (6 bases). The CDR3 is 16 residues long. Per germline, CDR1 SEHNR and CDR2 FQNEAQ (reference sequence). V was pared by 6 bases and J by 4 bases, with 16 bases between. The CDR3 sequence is CASRSGAGAYNSPLHF. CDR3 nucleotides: TGTGCCAGCAGATCCGGGGCAGGGGCTTATAATTCACCCCTCCACTTT.

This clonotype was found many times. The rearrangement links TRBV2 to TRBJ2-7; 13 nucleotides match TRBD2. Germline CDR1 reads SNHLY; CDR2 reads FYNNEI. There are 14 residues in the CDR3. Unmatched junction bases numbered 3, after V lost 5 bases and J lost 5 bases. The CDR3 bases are TGTGCCAGCAGTTCCGGGACTAGCGGGAACGAGCAGTACTTC. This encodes CASSSGTSGNEQYF.

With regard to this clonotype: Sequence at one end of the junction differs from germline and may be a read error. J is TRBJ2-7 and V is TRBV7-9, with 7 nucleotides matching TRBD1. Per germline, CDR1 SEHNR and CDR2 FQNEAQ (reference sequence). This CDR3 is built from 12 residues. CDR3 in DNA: TGTGCCAGCAGCCCAGGGGGATACGAGCAGCACTTC. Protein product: CASSPGGYEQHF.

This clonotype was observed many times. CDR3 in DNA: TGTGCCTGGACGAGGGGGGAGACCCAGTACTTC. Encoded protein: CAWTRGETQYF. The rearrangement joins TRBV30 to TRBJ2-5; the D gene is possibly TRBD1 (6 bases). Trimming shortened V by 4 bases and J by 5 bases, and 8 bases separated the two germline ends. The CDR3 covers 11 residues. Germline V gene lookup returns CDR1 GTSNPN and CDR2 SVGIG (reference sequence).

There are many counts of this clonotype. The CDR3 nucleotides read TGTGCCAGCAGCTTGGGACTAGCGTTCGACGAGCAGTACTTC. Its protein product is CASSLGLAFDEQYF. V usage is TRBV7-9 and J usage is TRBJ2-7, with 10 bases aligning to TRBD2. The ends lost 3 bases at V and 5 bases at J; junction bases unmatched: 4. Germline CDR1 SEHNR, CDR2 FQNEAQ (reference sequence). The CDR3 covers 14 residues.